This passage covers 4 T cell receptor beta chains from one sample sequenced in a study of blood T cells in healthy people across ages. PCR was performed a second time for about 7 to 11 cycles using a sample-barcoded 5' primer and a J-beta primer mix. TCRdb ran MiXCR on the 5' RACE reads and lists one entry per CDR3 protein. The repertoire holds under 1,100,000 distinct CDR3 sequences, with less than 25% as singletons. These records were also assigned to another study, of T cells of mothers and their children.

Sequencing was performed on blood. These receptor sequences come from a girl aged 2 to 9 in good health.

This clonotype turned up a few times. The junction shows a germline mismatch at one end, possibly a read error. V gene TRBV29-1 combines with J gene TRBJ1-5; D might be TRBD1 (6 bases). The CDR3 has 13 residues. The V gene's germline CDR1 is SQVTM and CDR2 ANQGSEA. The CDR3 DNA reads TGCAGCGTTGGAGACAGGTCGAATCAACCCCAGCATTTT. Translated: CSVGDRSNQPQHF.

The CDR3 region has the DNA TGTGCCAGCAGCTCGGGACTACCTACAGATACGCAGTATTTT. Amino acid sequence: CASSSGLPTDTQYF. The genes are TRBV7-3 and TRBJ2-3; 7 nucleotides agree with TRBD2. V gave up 4 bases and J gave up 3 bases; unmatched junction bases: 4. The CDR3 contains 14 residues. From germline, CDR1 is SGHTA and CDR2 FQGTGA.

This chain uses TRBV18 with TRBJ2-5, with TRBD2 matching 10 bases. CDR1 KGHSH and CDR2 LQKENI come from the germline V gene. V lost 8 bases to trimming and J lost 2 bases; unmatched junction nucleotides: 8. The CDR3 totals 15 residues. The CDR3 spells CASLETTSGQETQYF. The CDR3 DNA is TGTGCCAGCCTAGAAACGACTAGCGGGCAAGAGACCCAGTACTTC.

This clonotype was observed a single time. The V call is TRBV7-9, the J call TRBJ1-2; TRBD1 might be the D (6 bases). Trimming pared 5 bases from V and 8 bases from J, leaving 24 bases between. The germline V gene has CDR1 SEHNR and CDR2 FQNEAQ (reference sequence). There are 16 residues in the CDR3. The CDR3 DNA is TGTGCCAGCAGCACTTATCCCCGGGACACTACAACGGGCTACACCTTC. Its translation is CASSTYPRDTTTGYTF.